Below, 8 T cell receptor beta chains from the same sample are listed, as sequenced in a study of cytomegalovirus exposure and HLA in healthy donors. The PCR ran on 60 Vbeta and 13 Jbeta primers. The method was immunoSEQ multiplex PCR; TCRdb's version includes in-frame clones alone and lacks a portion of them. The repertoire holds about 180,000 clones, around 80% seen once, with around 1.9% in the top ten. Sequenced: PBMCs. Source of these receptors: a woman in her twenties or thirties in good health and CMV-seronegative.

The chain couples TRBV6-6 to TRBJ2-1; 10 nucleotides match TRBD2. The CDR3 covers 14 residues. Germline CDR1 MNHNY, CDR2 SVGAGI (reference sequence). V was clipped by 8 bases and J by 8 bases; unmatched bases: 9. This chain's CDR3 is CASLRTSGFDEQFF. The CDR3 DNA is TGTGCCAGCCTACGGACTAGCGGTTTCGATGAGCAGTTCTTC.

This chain links TRBV5-1 with TRBJ2-2, with a weak D call TRBD1 (6 bases). The CDR3 totals 16 residues. The V end lost 0 bases, the J end lost 0 bases, and 9 bases lay between the germline ends. Germline values: CDR1 SGHRS, CDR2 YFSETQ. CDR3 bases: TGCGCCAGCAGCTTGGAGCCAGGGGCGAACACCGGGGAGCTGTTTTTT. As protein: CASSLEPGANTGELFF.

The chain combines TRBV7-2 with TRBJ1-5, with a possible D match to TRBD1 (6 bases). In germline, CDR1 is SGHTA, CDR2 FQGNSA. The CDR3 has 14 residues. V shed 5 bases and J shed 5 bases, with 13 bases lying between them. CDR3 in amino acids: CASSRGQWDQPQHF. CDR3 nucleotide sequence: TGTGCCAGCAGCCGCGGACAGTGGGATCAGCCCCAGCATTTT.

The V call is TRBV5-1, the J call TRBJ2-3, with 7 bases that match TRBD1. The junction had 9 bases not matched to a gene; V was cut back by 3 bases and J by 5 bases. The CDR3 runs 15 residues. Per the germline V gene, CDR1 is SGHRS and CDR2 is YFSETQ. The chain's CDR3 is CASSSNRGTGDTQYF. The DNA for the CDR3 is TGCGCCAGCAGCTCCAACAGGGGTACGGGAGATACGCAGTATTTT.

This clone was seen more than once but under ten times. The chain employs TRBV2 and TRBJ1-1; tentative D call: TRBD1 (6 bases). Germline CDR1 SNHLY, CDR2 FYNNEI. Trimming shortened V by 9 bases and J by 6 bases, and 11 bases separated the two germline ends. The CDR3 covers 11 residues. In DNA, the CDR3 is TGTGCCAGTCACAGGGACGCTGAAGCTTTCTTT. Its translation: CASHRDAEAFF.

This chain links TRBV21-1 with TRBJ1-5. TRBV21-1 has pseudogene status. CDR3 length: 13 residues. CDR3 in DNA: TGTGCCAGCAGAAGTCTAGCTAATCAGCCCCAGCATTTT. This translates into CASRSLANQPQHF.

V is TRBV19 and J is TRBJ2-2; D uncertain. The CDR3 extends over 13 amino acids. The V end was cut by 3 bases, the J end by 2 bases, with 4 bases between. Germline V CDR1 and CDR2: LNHDA, SQIVND (reference sequence). The CDR3 coding sequence is TGTGCCAGTAGTATCCTTAACACCGGGGAGCTGTTTTTT. This gives the protein CASSILNTGELFF.

This clone showed up just once. J is TRBJ2-2 and V is TRBV6-5; TRBD1 agrees at 9 bases. CDR1 MNHEY and CDR2 SVGAGI come from the germline V gene. Trimming at V came to 4 bases and at J to 6 bases, leaving 6 bases not matched to a gene. This CDR3 is built from 15 residues. Written as DNA, the CDR3 is TGTGCCAGCAGTTCAACAGGGGGCGCAGCCGGGGAGCTGTTTTTT. Protein product: CASSSTGGAAGELFF.